Shown below are 10 T cell receptor beta chains from a single sample sequenced in a study of cytomegalovirus exposure and HLA in healthy donors. Amplification used 60 Vbeta primers and 13 Jbeta primers. The assay was immunoSEQ multiplex PCR, and TCRdb's table has in-frame clones only and misses some. The sample shows about 160,000 clones, roughly 80% of them seen only once. Sequences were obtained from PBMCs. The receptors derive from a male donor in good health and CMV-seropositive.

The rearrangement uses TRBV6-5 and TRBJ2-2; D perhaps matches TRBD2 (5 bases). Germline V gene lookup returns CDR1 MNHEY and CDR2 SVGAGI. This CDR3 is built from 15 residues. With 6 bases removed from V and 0 bases from J, the gap between germline ends came to 11 bases. This CDR3 reads CASRGSGSNTGELFF. In DNA form, the CDR3 reads TGTGCCAGCAGAGGAAGCGGATCGAACACCGGGGAGCTGTTTTTT.

This chain uses TRBV7-2 with TRBJ2-5, with 8 nucleotides matching TRBD2. With the DNA end fitting TRBJ2-7 better, the J assignment may be wrong. Germline V gene data show CDR1 as SGHTA and CDR2 as FQGNSA. The CDR3 has 15 residues. CDR3 amino acids: CASSSEGLESLEQYF. CDR3 DNA sequence: TGTGCCAGCAGCTCCGAGGGACTAGAATCCCTCGAGCAGTACTTC.

This CDR3 is CACNLAGYTQYF. CDR3 coding DNA: TGTGCCTGTAACCTAGCTGGGTATACGCAGTATTTT. The rearrangement uses TRBV30 and TRBJ2-3; TRBD2 is a possible D gene (5 bases). V was trimmed by 6 bases and J by 7 bases, leaving 14 bases between them. The CDR3 loop spans 12 amino acids. Germline loops: CDR1 GTSNPN, CDR2 SVGIG (reference sequence). Drawing the rest from reference TRBV30 and TRBJ2-3, the complete variable domain is SQTIHQWPATLVQPVGSPLSLECTVEGTSNPNLYWYRQAAGRGLQLLFYSVGIGQISSEVPQNLSASRPQDRQFILSSKKLLLSDSGFYLCACNLAGYTQYFGPGTRLTVL.

The chain recombines TRBV7-2 with TRBJ2-3; 10 bases line up with TRBD2. After removal of 5 bases from V and 3 bases from J, the junction contained 8 bases not matched to a gene. Germline CDR1 and CDR2: SGHTA and FQGNSA. The CDR3 totals 16 residues. The CDR3 region has the DNA TGTGCCAGCAGCCCGTCTAGCGGGAGTCGGACAGATACGCAGTATTTT. This translates into CASSPSSGSRTDTQYF. Supplemented by reference TRBV7-2 and TRBJ2-3, the full variable domain reads GAGVSQSPSNKVTEKGKDVELRCDPISGHTALYWYRQSLGQGLEFLIYFQGNSAPDKSGLPSDRFSAERTGGSVSTLTIQRTQQEDSAVYLCASSPSSGSRTDTQYFGPGTRLTVL.

J is TRBJ2-2 and V is TRBV27; 12 positions match TRBD2. The CDR3 runs 16 residues. Per the germline V gene, CDR1 is MNHEY and CDR2 is SMNVEV (reference sequence). The V segment lost 3 bases and the J segment 7 bases; nucleotides outside the gene matches: 6. The CDR3 sequence: CASSLWPSGRGGELFF. DNA of the CDR3: TGTGCCAGCAGTTTGTGGCCTAGCGGGAGGGGCGGGGAGCTGTTTTTT.

The V gene is TRBV11-2, the J gene TRBJ2-3; 8 nucleotides line up with TRBD2. V lost 7 bases and J lost 2; bases outside the gene matches: 11. The CDR3 contains 16 residues. CDR1 and CDR2 from the germline V gene are SGHAT and FQNNGV. CDR3 bases: TGTGCCAGCATACACAAGAGCGGGAGCGCCACAGATACGCAGTATTTT. It translates to CASIHKSGSATDTQYF.

The chain couples TRBV7-9 to TRBJ2-7; D unclear. The V gene's germline CDR1 is SEHNR and CDR2 FQNEAQ (reference sequence). Trimming removed 5 bases from V and 4 bases from J, with 9 bases in between. The CDR3 has 12 amino acids. The CDR3 nucleotides are TGTGCCAGCAGCGCCCTCAGTTACGAGCAGTACTTC. It yields the protein CASSALSYEQYF. Full variable domain (outside the CDR3, taken from reference TRBV7-9 and TRBJ2-7): DTGVSQNPRHKITKRGQNVTFRCDPISEHNRLYWYRQTLGQGPEFLTYFQNEAQLEKSRLLSDRFSAERPKGSFSTLEIQRTEQGDSAMYLCASSALSYEQYFGPGTRLTVT.

This clone was seen more than once but under ten times. The chain joins TRBV7-9 to TRBJ1-1; 9 bases are a match to TRBD1. CDR3 length: 16 residues. Trimming cost V 5 bases and J 4 bases; bases outside gene matches: 11. CDR1 is SEHNR and CDR2 is FQNEAQ in the germline V gene (reference sequence). CDR3 in DNA: TGTGCCAGCAGCCCAGGGACAGGGAGTTATGGCACTGAAGCTTTCTTT. Its translation: CASSPGTGSYGTEAFF.

This clone was seen just once. The V call is TRBV10-3, the J call TRBJ2-1, with 7 bases matching TRBD1. The CDR3 is 17 residues long. The ends lost 8 bases at V and 10 bases at J; junction bases unmatched: 23. Per the germline V gene, CDR1 is ENHRY and CDR2 is SYGVKD. CDR3 coding DNA: TGTGCCATCGCAGGAGGACAGGAAAGGACTCACCAATCGGAGCAGTTCTTC. This translates into CAIAGGQERTHQSEQFF.

This rearrangement joins TRBV11-3 to TRBJ1-5; D perhaps matches TRBD1 (5 bases). Germline V gene sequence: CDR1 SGHNT, CDR2 YENEEA. The CDR3 runs 13 residues. The ends were cut back, 5 bases at V and 6 bases at J, with 11 bases in the middle. The CDR3 region has the DNA TGTGCCAGCAGCAGGGGTTTATTTCAGCCCCAGCATTTT. Its protein is CASSRGLFQPQHF.